A single sample gave rise to the 17 T cell receptor beta chains below, sequenced in a study of read filtering for tumor transcriptome and immune sequencing. This library used approximately 0.4 ug RNA and molecular barcoded adaptors spanning alpha/delta and beta/gamma chains. TCRdb re-analysed the reads in MiXCR, keeping a single row per CDR3 protein. The data contain over 80,000 distinct CDR3 sequences, 9% to 15% of them singletons. Input material: a population of CD138-negative cells sorted from bone marrow. The origin of the receptors is a donor older than 35 with multiple myeloma.

This clonotype was seen at least ten times. V is TRBV29-1 and J is TRBJ2-5; 10 bases map to TRBD2. Germline values: CDR1 SQVTM, CDR2 ANQGSEA. This CDR3 is 13 amino acids long. Unmatched junction bases numbered 6, after V lost 6 bases and J lost 5 bases. The CDR3 reads CSVPSGSRETQYF. The CDR3 region has the DNA TGCAGCGTCCCTAGCGGGAGCCGGGAGACCCAGTACTTC. Combining the CDR3 with reference TRBV29-1 and TRBJ2-5 gives the whole variable domain SAVISQKPSRDICQRGTSLTIQCQVDSQVTMMFWYRQQPGQSLTLIATANQGSEATYESGFVIDKFPISRPNLTFSTLTVSNMSPEDSSIYLCSVPSGSRETQYFGPGTRLLVL.

This clonotype appeared many times. The junction differs from germline at one of its ends, possibly a read error. This chain links TRBV7-7 with TRBJ2-1, with 11 bases matching TRBD2. The germline V gene has CDR1 SSHAT and CDR2 FNYEAQ (reference sequence). The CDR3 extends over 17 amino acids. The CDR3 bases are TGTGCTAGCAGCCTCCTAGCGGGAGGCAATGGTCGGGATGAGCAGTTCTTC. This translates into CASSLLAGGNGRDEQFF.

Turning to this clonotype: It may be a read error: a sequence one base away is much more abundant. The chain combines TRBV6-5 with TRBJ2-6, with D perhaps given as TRBD1 or TRBD2 (5 bases each). CDR3 length equals 18 residues. CDR1 is MNHEY, CDR2 SVGAGI, per germline. The CDR3 here is CACSYGPGPTSGANVLTF. In DNA form, the CDR3 reads TGTGCCTGCAGTTACGGGCCGGGACCGACGTCTGGGGCCAACGTCCTGACTTTC.

About this clonotype itself: A much bigger clone sits one base away, suggesting this may be a read error. In this CDR3 the conserved last residue, phenylalanine or tryptophan, is missing, so a read error is likely. The chain employs TRBV6-5 and TRBJ2-3; D possibly corresponds to TRBD2 (6 bases). The germline CDR1 and CDR2 sequences are MNHEY and SVGAGI. The length of the CDR3 is 14 residues. CDR3 amino acids: CASSRTSRTDTQYL. In DNA, the CDR3 is TGTGCCAGCAGCCGTACTAGCCGCACGGATACGCAGTATCTT.

This clonotype was seen many times. The V and J genes are TRBV20-1 and TRBJ2-7; TRBD1 agrees at 7 bases. Germline V gives CDR1 DFQATT, CDR2 SNEGSKA (reference sequence). The CDR3 totals 15 residues. V shed 4 bases, J shed 0 bases, and the junction held 9 bases outside the gene matches. In DNA form, the CDR3 reads TGCAGTGCTACCCAACAGGGGTTGGGCTCCTACGAGCAGTACTTC. Protein product: CSATQQGLGSYEQYF.

This clonotype was observed at least ten times. V and J are TRBV25-1 and TRBJ1-1; 9 nucleotides align to TRBD1. Looked up from germline, CDR1 is MGHDK and CDR2 is SYGVNS. V was pared by 8 bases and J by 3 bases, with 13 bases of the junction left unmatched. CDR3 size: 16 residues. In DNA, the CDR3 is TGTGCCAGCGGAAACCGGGACAGGGTGGGGGACACTGAAGCTTTCTTT. It yields the protein CASGNRDRVGDTEAFF.

This clonotype was recorded many times. The V call is TRBV12-3 or TRBV12-4, the J call TRBJ2-1, with a possible D match to TRBD2 (7 bases). Trimming pared 9 bases from V and 12 bases from J, leaving 21 bases between. This CDR3 has 13 residues. CDR3 sequence: CASWAGVGGGQFF. The CDR3 bases are TGTGCCAGTTGGGCGGGAGTGGGGGGCGGGCAGTTCTTC.

Notes on this clonotype: This may come from a read error, since a much larger clone is one base off. The chain links TRBV5-1 to TRBJ1-1; unclear D gene. Germline V lookup: CDR1 SGHRS, CDR2 YFSETQ. The CDR3 runs 11 residues. The CDR3 DNA follows: TGCGCCAGCAGTAGGGAATATGAAGCTCTCTTT. Encoded protein: CASSREYEALF.

In its sample, this clonotype was seen many times. CDR3 sequence: CASRIAGAGNEQFF. As DNA, the CDR3 is TGTGCCAGCAGAATAGCGGGAGCGGGCAATGAGCAGTTCTTC. J is TRBJ2-1 and V is TRBV2, with 9 bases lining up with TRBD2. Unmatched junction bases numbered 6, after V lost 6 bases and J lost 6 bases. This CDR3 comprises 14 residues. Germline assignment: CDR1 SNHLY and CDR2 FYNNEI.

This clonotype was recorded at least ten times. The rearrangement links TRBV5-1 to TRBJ1-5, with D unresolved. This CDR3 comprises 14 residues. The germline V gene has CDR1 SGHRS and CDR2 YFSETQ. Between the trimmed V and J ends, which lost 1 base and 9 bases, there was a span of 14 bases. CDR3 DNA sequence: TGCGCCAGCAGCTTGAGGGAGGGCAAAGGGCCCCAGCATTTT. It specifies CASSLREGKGPQHF.

In this sample, this clonotype turned up many times. CDR3 region: CASRPGQAHTMNTEAFF. The CDR3 DNA reads TGTGCCAGCAGGCCGGGACAGGCACACACCATGAACACTGAAGCTTTCTTT. The chain has TRBV6-1 and TRBJ1-1; TRBD1 matches at 8 bases. CDR1 and CDR2 (germline): MNHNS, SASEGT. The CDR3 spans 17 residues. J gave up 0 bases and V 6 bases, and 12 bases lay outside the gene matches.

This clonotype was observed many times. The chain combines TRBV30 with TRBJ2-1; TRBD2 matches 7 bases. This CDR3 has 15 amino acids. Trimming took 2 bases from V and 0 from J; bases not matched to a gene: 4. Germline CDR1 and CDR2: GTSNPN and SVGIG (reference sequence). The CDR3 here is CAWSPSGASYNEQFF. The CDR3 nucleotides are TGTGCCTGGAGTCCGAGCGGGGCCTCCTACAATGAGCAGTTCTTC. The entire variable domain, with the rest obtained from reference TRBV30 and TRBJ2-1, is as follows: SQTIHQWPATLVQPVGSPLSLECTVEGTSNPNLYWYRQAAGRGLQLLFYSVGIGQISSEVPQNLSASRPQDRQFILSSKKLLLSDSGFYLCAWSPSGASYNEQFFGPGTRLTVL.

This clonotype was picked up many times. CDR3 residues: CASNRDNPDNEQFF. CDR3 sequence (DNA): TGTGCCAGCAACCGGGACAACCCAGACAATGAGCAGTTCTTC. The V and J genes are TRBV9 and TRBJ2-1; maybe TRBD1 (6 bases). The germline V gene encodes CDR1 SGDLS and CDR2 YYNGEE. Trimming shortened V by 6 bases and J by 5 bases, and 15 bases separated the two germline ends. The CDR3 runs to 14 residues.

This clonotype has a count of ten or more. The chain carries TRBV6-6 and TRBJ2-1; D might be TRBD2 (6 bases). Per the germline V gene, CDR1 is MNHNY and CDR2 is SVGAGI (reference sequence). V lost 6 bases and J 7 bases, leaving 13 bases between the germline ends. The CDR3 has 13 residues. The CDR3 loop reads CASSPAGRNEQFF. The CDR3 DNA reads TGTGCCAGCAGCCCAGCGGGTCGGAATGAGCAGTTCTTC.

In this sample, this clonotype turned up a few times. A much larger clone sits a single nucleotide away, making a read error possible. The V and J genes are TRBV20-1 and TRBJ2-1; D possibly matches TRBD1 or TRBD2 (5 bases each). CDR1 and CDR2 from the germline V gene are DFQATT and SNEGSKA (reference sequence). This CDR3 spans 10 amino acids. With 4 bases removed from V and 12 bases from J, the gap between germline ends came to 10 bases. CDR3 coding DNA: TGCAGTGCTACAGGGACGGGGCAGTTCTTC. The encoded protein is CSATGTGQFF.

About this clonotype: Being one base from a much bigger clone, this may be a read error. The V gene is TRBV5-1, the J gene TRBJ1-1, with a weak D call TRBD1 (5 bases). This CDR3 comprises 12 residues. Germline V gives CDR1 SGHRS, CDR2 YFSETQ. In nucleotides, the CDR3 is TGCGCCAGCAGGGAAGGAGGGACTGATGCTTTCTTT. Translation gives CASREGGTDAFF.

This clonotype was counted ten times or more. V gene TRBV24-1 combines with J gene TRBJ2-3; D gene unclear. The CDR3 extends over 12 amino acids. V shed 9 bases and J shed 3 bases, with 9 bases lying between them. Germline values: CDR1 KGHDR, CDR2 SFDVKD. The CDR3 DNA sequence: TGTGCCACCCAGACTTCGACAGATACGCAGTATTTT. Translated, it gives CATQTSTDTQYF.